One sample yielded the 4 T cell receptor beta chains listed below, sequenced in a study of shared clonotypes between healthy human individuals. Measured with immunoSEQ multiplex PCR; TCRdb has only the in-frame clones, and not every one. The sample includes about 490,000 clones, around 78% of them seen just once. Sequenced: PBMCs. All receptors come from a woman in her forties in good health. Some clones in this sample may be carry-over from other donors' samples.

This clone was found a few times. Other DNA sequences of this sample code for an identical CDR3. The V and J genes are TRBV6-5 and TRBJ1-5; no clear D gene. Deletions cut 6 bases from V and 0 bases from J, with 6 bases between. The CDR3 is made up of 13 amino acids. Germline CDR1 is MNHEY and CDR2 is SVGAGI. CDR3 sequence: CASSPASNQPQHF. CDR3 DNA sequence: TGTGCCAGCAGCCCGGCTAGCAATCAGCCCCAGCATTTT.

The genes are TRBV28 and TRBJ2-2, with D possibly TRBD2 on 7 matching bases. Trimming removed 5 bases at V and 1 base at J, with 20 bases between. Per germline, CDR1 MDHEN and CDR2 SYDVKM. The CDR3 contains 18 residues. The CDR3 sequence: CASSSRKQGGENTGELFF. Here the CDR3 DNA reads TGTGCCAGCAGTAGCCGAAAACAGGGAGGGGAGAACACCGGGGAGCTGTTTTTT.

This chain links TRBV7-9 with TRBJ2-5; maybe TRBD2 (6 bases). This CDR3 comprises 14 residues. V lost 1 base and J lost 7, with 13 bases in between. Germline V gives CDR1 SEHNR, CDR2 FQNEAQ (reference sequence). The CDR3 DNA follows: TGTGCCAGCAGCTTAGACGGAGGGGAAGGGACCCAGTACTTC. Amino acids: CASSLDGGEGTQYF.

The V and J genes are TRBV19 and TRBJ2-1, with D unclear. Trimming left V 2 bases short and J 7 bases short, with 12 bases between. The CDR3 is 14 residues long. The germline V gene has CDR1 LNHDA and CDR2 SQIVND (reference sequence). CDR3: CASSIPQAENEQFF. DNA for the CDR3: TGTGCCAGTAGTATACCCCAGGCGGAAAATGAGCAGTTCTTC.